The table lists the clone carrying this TCR beta chain with a few counts. The CDR3 runs 11 residues. With 7 bases removed from V and 2 bases from J, the gap between germline ends came to 5 bases. CDR1 and CDR2 (germline): ENHRY, SYGVKD. The sample belongs to a study of T cells in Graves' hyperthyroidism and ophthalmopathy. Overall study context: Peripheral blood was acquired at first diagnosis, ahead of any therapy whatsoever.

Amplified TCR beta CDR3 regions derived from RNA transcripts. The primer set for the first-round RT-PCR of the TCR CDR3 was HTBI. One entry per CDR3 protein results from TCRdb running MiXCR on the multiplex PCR reads. The data show 640,000 or so distinct CDR3 sequences, more than 13% seen once. The study excluded patients with uncontrolled infection, other autoimmune disease, pregnancy or lactation. The chain links TRBV10-3 to TRBJ2-5, with D perhaps TRBD1 (5 bases). This clonotype was obtained from a woman between 18 and 29 years old with Graves' ophthalmopathy. The sequenced material came from blood. The CDR3 sequence: CAIKGQETQYF. CDR3 sequence (DNA): TGTGCCATCAAGGGGCAAGAGACCCAGTACTTC.